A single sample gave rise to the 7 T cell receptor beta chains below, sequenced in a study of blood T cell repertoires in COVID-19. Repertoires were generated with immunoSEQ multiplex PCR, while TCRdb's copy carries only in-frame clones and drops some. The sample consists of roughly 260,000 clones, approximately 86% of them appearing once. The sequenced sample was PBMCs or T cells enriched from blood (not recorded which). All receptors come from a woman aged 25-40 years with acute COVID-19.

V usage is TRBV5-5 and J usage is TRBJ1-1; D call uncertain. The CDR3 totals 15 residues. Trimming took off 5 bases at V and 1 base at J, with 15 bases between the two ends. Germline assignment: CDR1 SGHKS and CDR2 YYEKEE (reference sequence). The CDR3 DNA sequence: TGTGCCAGCAGTCCCCGGGTTAGACGGAACACTGAAGCTTTCTTT. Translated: CASSPRVRRNTEAFF.

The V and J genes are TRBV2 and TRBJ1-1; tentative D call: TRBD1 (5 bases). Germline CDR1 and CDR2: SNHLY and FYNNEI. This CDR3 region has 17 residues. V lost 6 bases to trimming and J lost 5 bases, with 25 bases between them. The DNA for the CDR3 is TGTGCCAGCAGCCGAAGCGGGATTCAGGGAGTCGGTACTGAAGCTTTCTTT. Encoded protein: CASSRSGIQGVGTEAFF.

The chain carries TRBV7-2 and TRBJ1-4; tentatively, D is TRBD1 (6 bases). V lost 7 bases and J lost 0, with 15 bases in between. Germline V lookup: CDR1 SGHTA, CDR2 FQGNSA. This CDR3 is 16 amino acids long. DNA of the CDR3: TGTGCCAGCACGAAACAGGGAATTGCAACTAATGAAAAACTGTTTTTT. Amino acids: CASTKQGIATNEKLFF.

CDR3 amino acids: CASSFGVLGEAFF. The CDR3 coding sequence is TGTGCCAGCAGCTTCGGGGTTCTCGGTGAAGCTTTCTTT. The rearrangement joins TRBV7-9 to TRBJ1-1; no reliable D call. The CDR3 covers 13 residues. Germline lookup yields CDR1 SEHNR and CDR2 FQNEAQ (reference sequence). The V and J ends lost 3 bases and 7 bases respectively, with 12 bases between them.

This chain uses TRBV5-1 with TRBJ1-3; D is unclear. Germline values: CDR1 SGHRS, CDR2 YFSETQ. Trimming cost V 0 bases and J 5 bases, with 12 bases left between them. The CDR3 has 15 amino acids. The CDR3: CASSLAGILRNTIYF. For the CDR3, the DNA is TGCGCCAGCAGCTTGGCCGGTATTCTTAGAAACACCATATATTTT.

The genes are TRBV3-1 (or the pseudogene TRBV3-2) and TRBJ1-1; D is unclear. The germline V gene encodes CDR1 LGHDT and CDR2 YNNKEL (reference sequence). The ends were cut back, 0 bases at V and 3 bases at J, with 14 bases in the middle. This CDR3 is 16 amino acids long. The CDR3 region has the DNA TGTGCCAGCAGCCAAGATCGGTCCTCTTTGGACACTGAAGCTTTCTTT. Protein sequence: CASSQDRSSLDTEAFF.

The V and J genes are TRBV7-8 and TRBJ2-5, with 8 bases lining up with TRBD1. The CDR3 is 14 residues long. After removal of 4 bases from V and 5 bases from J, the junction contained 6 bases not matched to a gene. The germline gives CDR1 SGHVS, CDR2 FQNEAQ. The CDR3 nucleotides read TGTGCCAGCAGCTGGACAGGGCAGGGCGAGACCCAGTACTTC. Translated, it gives CASSWTGQGETQYF.